The present TCR beta chain was sequenced within a study of blood T cells in healthy people across ages. A sample-barcoded 5' primer and a J-beta primer mix were used in a second PCR of about 7 to 11 cycles. TCRdb reanalysed the 5' RACE reads using MiXCR and keeps one entry per CDR3 protein. The data contain about a million distinct CDR3 sequences, roughly two fifths of them seen just once; the ten biggest clones take up under 15%. The CDR3 has 15 amino acids. Germline V gene sequence: CDR1 MRHNA, CDR2 SNTAGT. For this clonotype: At one end the junction does not follow the germline gene, possibly because of a read error.

What was sequenced was blood. This TCR derives from a man between 18 and 35 years old in good health. The chain couples TRBV6-4 to TRBJ2-1, with D maybe TRBD2 (6 bases). Written as DNA, the CDR3 is TGTACCAGCAGTGACTCGCGGGGTTCCGACAATGAGCAGTTCTTC. Its translation: CTSSDSRGSDNEQFF.